A selection of T cell receptor beta chains follows, all from one sample in a study of human T cells and chemical hapten exposure. Using its own MiXCR run on the RACE reads, TCRdb lists one record per CDR3 protein. The table includes tens of thousands of distinct CDR3 sequences, 10% to 15% detected once. The material sequenced was whole blood, taken in connection with sensitization to the hapten diphenylcyclopropenone (DPC). The source of these receptors is a woman aged 50 to 60 with alopecia areata. Some clones in this sample may be carry-over from other donors' samples. The conserved cysteine and the conserved F or W are not part of the CDR3 here.

>TRBV29-1
SARGGDQETQY
>TRBV4-1
ASSQAAGQREGYNEQF
>TRBV20-1
SARSNENTEAF
>TRBV3-1
ASSQGPAWPQH
>TRBV7-9
ASSLVSGGTEEAF
>TRBV30
AWSVLLAGPYGYT
>TRBV6-5
ASSYSQGAQAF
>TRBV12-3/TRBV12-4
ASSFRLAGETQY
>TRBV6-1
ASSPLTGQRNEQF
>TRBV29-1
SVESFTSGTGELF
>TRBV20-1
SARPTGVLWSGEQY
>TRBV21-1
ASRHRGRGSPLH
>TRBV7-2
ASSPLRDHNEQF
>TRBV18
ASSPPRPGNEQF
>TRBV7-9
ASSLAGTQNTEAF
>TRBV6-5
ASSYLHTRSYNEQF
>TRBV11-2
ASSLAWASGSYEQY
>TRBV7-8
ASSLGGVETQY
>TRBV7-2
ASSLTGLGLVTYNEQF
>TRBV19
ASRENAPQPQH
>TRBV12-3/TRBV12-4
ASSRHNFYNEQF
>TRBV29-1
SVGRSSYEQY
>TRBV12-5
ASGLGLSNSNTGELF
>TRBV20-1
SALRVSTDTQY
>TRBV20-1
SASSLAGGAETQY
>TRBV5-1
ASSLASGNDNEQF
>TRBV29-1
SVATGATEAF
>TRBV29-1
SAAFGLAGEQY
>TRBV29-1
SVGQGANTGELF
>TRBV29-1
SVGGQGSYT
>TRBV28
ASPPIFPQGARGTEAF
>TRBV5-1
ASSSETSGSTDTQY
>TRBV7-7
ASSLSGTGESWTEAF
>TRBV12-3/TRBV12-4
ASSLLVGGGIFSSYNEQF
>TRBV5-4
ASSRGPSSYEQY
>TRBV12-3/TRBV12-4
ASSFFGETQY
>TRBV19
ASSITHGSGNQPQH
>TRBV3-1
ASSQDRAEQY
>TRBV29-1
SVMLGHEQY
>TRBV18
ASSPDRATDTQY
>TRBV20-1
SALGEQF
>TRBV7-6
ASSRTGGREAF
>TRBV11-1
ASSFGTSGSRNNEQF
>TRBV12-3/TRBV12-4
ASSFSGQETQY
>TRBV3-1
ASSPRGIGGEAF
>TRBV7-8
ASSLYTDRGLIDTEAF